This T cell receptor beta chain appears in the sequencing data of a study of memory CD4+ T cells and cytomegalovirus serostatus. At the level of the study: This sample comes from healthy Belgian adults, 8 to 10 CMV seropositive, under 25 seronegative.

Trimming took off 3 bases at V and 8 bases at J, with 15 bases between the two ends. The CDR3 is 13 amino acids. Germline V CDR1 and CDR2: GTSNPN, SVGIG (reference sequence). The sort gate was single viable CD3+CD4+CD8-CD45RO+ cells for memory CD4+ T cells. Details on this clone: Antigen specificity is unknown.

In the original processing: After removing out-of-frame reads, around 2,000,000 distinct TCRbeta sequences remained. Only in-frame clones appear in the TCRdb table, and some are missing; sequencing was by immunoSEQ multiplex PCR. That table is the source of V, J and clone size, and D and trimming were worked out from the DNA. This table has approximately 61,000 clones, approximately 78% appearing once. Study findings and constraints: Repertoires predicted CMV serostatus with median bootstrapped AUC of approximately 0.95. CD4+ memory repertoires contained about two fifths of the roughly 160 reported CMV TCRbeta sequences.

The material sequenced was memory CD4+ T cells from blood. The TCR comes from an adult in good health and CMV-seronegative. The rearrangement joins TRBV30 to TRBJ2-3; D gene ambiguous. The chain's CDR3 is CAWRDRAAPTQYF. CDR3 DNA: TGTGCCTGGAGGGATCGGGCAGCCCCTACGCAGTATTTT.